The 25 T cell receptor beta chains in this list originate from one sample, sequenced in a study of T cell repertoires in cytomegalovirus infection (dated by TCRdb to between 2018 and 2021). These receptors are not linked to any known antigen. TCRdb records Illumina HiSeq 1500 as the sequencer. TCRdb reran the public reads through fastp at Q25 and MiXCR, keeping productive beta chains. All rows with the same CDR3 protein become a single entry with the most common DNA and genes. The sample table holds 900,000 to 950,000 distinct CDR3 sequences, of which approximately 33% were seen once. The ten largest make up under 15% of the sample. The treatment or condition tag for this specimen amounts to: in vitro stimulation with specific CMV peptide epitopes to enrich CMV-specific T cells. Specimen: cultured CD8+ T cells from PBMCs, collected from culture after CMV antigen stimulation. All receptors come from a human donor in good health (CMV status not recorded). Some clones in this sample may be carry-over from other donors' samples.

This clonotype was found many times. This chain links TRBV7-2 with TRBJ2-1; D might be TRBD2 (6 bases). CDR3 length: 15 amino acids. V shed 3 bases and J shed 0 bases, with 9 bases lying between them. The V gene's germline CDR1 is SGHTA and CDR2 FQGNSA. CDR3 loop: CASSLDYSSYNEQFF. In nucleotides, the CDR3 is TGTGCCAGCAGCTTGGACTACAGCTCCTACAATGAGCAGTTCTTC.

CDR3 in amino acids: CATGTALNSNQPQHF. The CDR3 region has the DNA TGTGCCACCGGGACAGCCCTTAATAGCAATCAGCCCCAGCATTTT. The chain combines TRBV6-5 with TRBJ1-5, with 7 bases identical to TRBD1. This CDR3 has 15 amino acids. J was trimmed by 0 bases and V by 10 bases; bases with no gene match: 9. Germline assignment: CDR1 MNHEY and CDR2 SVGAGI.

This clonotype was recorded only once. The chain's CDR3 is CASSILWGLQETQYF. The DNA for the CDR3 is TGTGCCAGTAGTATACTTTGGGGCCTGCAAGAGACCCAGTACTTC. The V gene is TRBV19, the J gene TRBJ2-5; perhaps TRBD1 as D (5 bases). Looked up from germline, CDR1 is LNHDA and CDR2 is SQIVND (reference sequence). Trimming cost V 2 bases and J 2 bases, with 12 bases left between them. The CDR3 consists of 15 residues. Looking up the rest from reference TRBV19 and TRBJ2-5 gives the full variable domain: DGGITQSPKYLFRKEGQNVTLSCEQNLNHDAMYWYRQDPGQGLRLIYYSQIVNDFQKGDIAEGYSVSREKKESFPLTVTSAQKNPTAFYLCASSILWGLQETQYFGPGTRLLVL.

This chain joins TRBV2 and TRBJ1-2; D may be TRBD1 (6 bases). Germline-derived CDR1 and CDR2 are SNHLY and FYNNEI. Trimming removed 7 bases at V and 4 bases at J, with 13 bases between. CDR3 length: 13 residues. CDR3 region: CASTDRNLYGYTF. CDR3 nucleotides: TGTGCCAGCACTGACAGGAACCTCTATGGCTACACCTTC. The full variable domain, completed using reference TRBV2 and TRBJ1-2, is EPEVTQTPSHQVTQMGQEVILRCVPISNHLYFYWYRQILGQKVEFLVSFYNNEISEKSEIFDDQFSVERPDGSNFTLKIRSTKLEDSAMYFCASTDRNLYGYTFGSGTRLTVV.

This clonotype came up once. Since a much larger clone is just one base distant, this may be a read error. The rearrangement uses TRBV7-3 and TRBJ2-3, with D perhaps TRBD2 (6 bases). Germline lookup yields CDR1 SGHTA and CDR2 FQGTGA. The CDR3 runs 14 residues. Trimming cost V 4 bases and J 2 bases, with 10 bases left between them. The CDR3 spells CASSSASDTDTQYF. For the CDR3, the DNA is TGTGCCAGCAGCTCAGCTAGCGACACAGATACGCAGTATTTT. The full variable domain, with the rest looked up from reference TRBV7-3 and TRBJ2-3, is GAGVSQTPSNKVTEKGKYVELRCDPISGHTALYWYRQSLGQGPEFLIYFQGTGAADDSGLPNDRFFAVRPEGSVSTLKIQRTERGDSAVYLCASSSASDTDTQYFGPGTRLTVL.

The chain employs TRBV19 and TRBJ1-4, with D possibly being TRBD1 (6 bases). The germline V gene encodes CDR1 LNHDA and CDR2 SQIVND (reference sequence). The CDR3 spans 16 residues. V was trimmed by 7 bases and J by 7 bases, leaving 22 bases between them. The CDR3 spells CASTRSGRGHSEKLFF. DNA of the CDR3: TGTGCCAGTACCCGAAGTGGGCGGGGACACAGTGAAAAACTGTTTTTT.

This clonotype showed up just a few times. The chain carries TRBV19 and TRBJ2-5, with D unclear. CDR1 and CDR2 from the germline V gene are LNHDA and SQIVND (reference sequence). V was clipped by 3 bases and J by 4 bases, with 3 bases between them. The CDR3 has 11 residues. CDR3 DNA sequence: TGTGCCAGTAGTATTTCAGAGACCCAGTACTTC. Its translation is CASSISETQYF.

J is TRBJ1-2 and V is TRBV27, with a weak D call TRBD1 (5 bases). V dropped 0 bases and J dropped 8 bases, with 13 bases sitting between them. The CDR3 is 14 amino acids. Looked up from germline, CDR1 is MNHEY and CDR2 is SMNVEV (reference sequence). CDR3 region: CASSLSAGSRGYTF. The CDR3 DNA reads TGTGCCAGCAGTTTATCAGCAGGGTCGAGAGGCTACACCTTC.

The chain uses TRBV6-5 and TRBJ2-3; D possibly corresponds to TRBD2 (6 bases). V lost 4 bases and J 2 bases, leaving 13 bases between the germline ends. CDR1 is MNHEY, CDR2 SVGAGI, per germline. The CDR3 length is 15 residues. CDR3 DNA: TGTGCCAGCAGTTCGTCGGCTAGCGCCACAGATACGCAGTATTTT. This sequence encodes CASSSSASATDTQYF.

In its sample, this clonotype was seen a few times. V gene TRBV6-6 combines with J gene TRBJ2-1, with unresolved D. Trimming took 7 bases from V and 9 from J, leaving 13 bases between them. The CDR3 sequence is 12 residues long. CDR1 and CDR2 from the germline V gene are MNHNY and SVGAGI (reference sequence). The CDR3 DNA is TGTGCCAGCACCCAGTTGGGCGCTGAGCAGTTCTTC. It encodes CASTQLGAEQFF.

This clonotype came up a few times. CDR3 amino acids: CASSPLVGGGGEKLFF. Written as DNA, the CDR3 is TGTGCCAGCAGTCCCCTGGTGGGGGGCGGGGGAGAAAAACTGTTTTTT. V usage is TRBV27 and J usage is TRBJ1-4; possibly TRBD1 for D (6 bases). V gave up 5 bases and J gave up 8 bases, with 21 bases separating them. The CDR3 length is 16 residues. CDR1 is MNHEY, CDR2 SMNVEV, per germline (reference sequence).

This clonotype was observed a handful of times. CDR3 amino acids: CASSQTVATEAFF. DNA of the CDR3: TGCGCCAGCAGCCAGACGGTCGCAACTGAAGCTTTCTTT. This sequence joins TRBV4-1 and TRBJ1-1; D unresolved. There are 13 residues in the CDR3. The germline CDR1 and CDR2 sequences are MGHRA and YSYEKL. V was pared by 3 bases and J by 5 bases, with 10 bases between.

This chain connects TRBV7-2 to TRBJ2-7; D gene unclear. V was cut by 2 bases and J by 1 base, with 9 bases left in between. The CDR3 consists of 14 residues. Germline assignment: CDR1 SGHTA and CDR2 FQGNSA. The CDR3 DNA sequence: TGTGCCAGCAGCTTATATAGGTCATCCTACGAGCAGTACGTC. This codes for CASSLYRSSYEQYV.

The chain carries TRBV12-5 and TRBJ1-2; unclear D gene. With 7 bases removed from V and 7 bases from J, the gap between germline ends came to 13 bases. CDR3 size: 12 residues. Germline loops: CDR1 LGHNT, CDR2 FRNRAP. The CDR3 here is CASASGKFGYTF. CDR3 in DNA: TGTGCTAGTGCCTCTGGGAAATTTGGCTACACCTTC.

The chain uses TRBV27 and TRBJ2-3; 8 bases line up with TRBD2. Germline V CDR1 and CDR2: MNHEY, SMNVEV (reference sequence). The CDR3 spans 16 residues. The junction had 10 bases not matched to a gene; V was cut back by 7 bases and J by 1 base. The CDR3: CASTHSGALGTDTQYF. Here the CDR3 DNA reads TGTGCCAGCACCCATAGCGGGGCGCTTGGCACAGATACGCAGTATTTT.

The CDR3 bases are TGTGCCAGCAGTTTCCCCGGGACTAGCGGGGGGATCACAGATACGCAGTATTTT. Translating gives CASSFPGTSGGITDTQYF. The chain joins TRBV28 to TRBJ2-3, with 15 bases lining up with TRBD2. V was clipped by 3 bases and J by 2 bases; unmatched bases: 6. The CDR3 extends over 18 amino acids. From germline, CDR1 is MDHEN and CDR2 SYDVKM.

This clonotype was counted at least ten times. The chain carries TRBV6-5 and TRBJ1-1; TRBD1 might be the D (5 bases). V dropped 0 bases and J dropped 1 base, with 6 bases sitting between them. The CDR3 has 14 residues. Germline V gene lookup returns CDR1 MNHEY and CDR2 SVGAGI. CDR3 amino acids: CASSYSGENTEAFF. The CDR3 DNA is TGTGCCAGCAGTTACTCGGGGGAGAACACTGAAGCTTTCTTT.

The CDR3 loop is CASSQGYYGYTF. CDR3 bases: TGTGCCAGTAGTCAGGGATACTATGGCTACACCTTC. The chain carries TRBV19 and TRBJ1-2, with TRBD1 as a possible D gene (5 bases). The germline V and J ends were trimmed by 5 bases and 3 bases, with 7 bases remaining between them. This CDR3 has 12 residues. CDR1 and CDR2 (germline): LNHDA, SQIVND (reference sequence).

This clonotype was recorded a few times. This sequence joins TRBV6-5 and TRBJ1-2; D call uncertain. V dropped 8 bases and J dropped 7 bases, with 11 bases sitting between them. Per germline, CDR1 MNHEY and CDR2 SVGAGI. CDR3 length: 11 amino acids. In nucleotides, the CDR3 is TGTGCCAGCGGGTACACGGTTGGCTACACCTTC. It encodes CASGYTVGYTF.

The chain carries TRBV6-2 or TRBV6-3 and TRBJ1-1, with D uncertain. V was shortened by 6 bases and J by 0 bases, with 5 bases between the two germline ends. The V gene's germline CDR1 is MNHEY and CDR2 SVGEGT. This CDR3 is 12 amino acids long. The CDR3 DNA follows: TGTGCCAGCAGACACCTGAACACTGAAGCTTTCTTT. It is translated as CASRHLNTEAFF.

This chain uses TRBV5-6 with TRBJ2-7, with D perhaps TRBD2 (5 bases). CDR1 is SGHDT and CDR2 is YYEEEE in the germline V gene. This CDR3 comprises 19 residues. Trimming took 2 bases from V and 0 from J, leaving 24 bases between them. CDR3 amino acids: CASSFGKTKLDRSSYEQYV. DNA for the CDR3: TGTGCCAGCAGCTTTGGGAAGACTAAGCTCGATCGGAGCTCCTACGAGCAGTACGTC.

The chain is built from TRBV2 and TRBJ2-2; D might be TRBD1 (6 bases). The germline V and J ends were trimmed by 6 bases and 4 bases, with 15 bases remaining between them. CDR1 is SNHLY and CDR2 is FYNNEI in the germline V gene. The CDR3 contains 15 residues. The DNA for the CDR3 is TGTGCCAGCAGAGGGGGTTCCCTGTCCACCGGGGAGCTGTTTTTT. It encodes CASRGGSLSTGELFF.

The chain recombines TRBV7-9 with TRBJ1-2; possible D gene TRBD1, 5 bases. Looked up from germline, CDR1 is SEHNR and CDR2 is FQNEAQ (reference sequence). This CDR3 has 14 residues. Trimming cost V 1 base and J 7 bases, with 13 bases left between them. The CDR3 sequence: CASSLVFAGTGYTF. CDR3 nucleotides: TGTGCCAGCAGCTTAGTCTTTGCGGGGACTGGCTACACCTTC.

The chain employs TRBV6-1 and TRBJ2-1, with 10 bases that match TRBD2. This CDR3 has 13 residues. CDR1 and CDR2 (germline): MNHNS, SASEGT. V lost 6 bases, J lost 8 bases, and 4 bases stayed unmatched. The chain's CDR3 is CASRIAGGYEQFF. CDR3 bases: TGTGCCAGCAGAATAGCGGGGGGCTATGAGCAGTTCTTC.

The chain links TRBV27 to TRBJ1-1; TRBD1 might be the D (5 bases). The CDR3 length is 12 residues. Germline CDR1 and CDR2: MNHEY and SMNVEV (reference sequence). V was trimmed by 8 bases and J by 4 bases, leaving 11 bases between them. This CDR3 is CASGGSGTEAFF. Here the CDR3 DNA reads TGTGCCAGCGGGGGGAGCGGCACTGAAGCTTTCTTT.